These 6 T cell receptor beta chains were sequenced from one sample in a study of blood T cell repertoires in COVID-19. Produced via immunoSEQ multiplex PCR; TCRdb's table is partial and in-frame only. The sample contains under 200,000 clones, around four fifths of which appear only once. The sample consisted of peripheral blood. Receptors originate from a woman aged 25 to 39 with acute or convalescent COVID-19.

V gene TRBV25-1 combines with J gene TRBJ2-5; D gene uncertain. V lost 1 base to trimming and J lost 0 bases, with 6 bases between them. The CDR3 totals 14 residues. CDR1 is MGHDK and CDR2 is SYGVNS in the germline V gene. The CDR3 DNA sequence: TGTGCCAGCAGTGAATCAGTAAACCAAGAGACCCAGTACTTC. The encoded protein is CASSESVNQETQYF.

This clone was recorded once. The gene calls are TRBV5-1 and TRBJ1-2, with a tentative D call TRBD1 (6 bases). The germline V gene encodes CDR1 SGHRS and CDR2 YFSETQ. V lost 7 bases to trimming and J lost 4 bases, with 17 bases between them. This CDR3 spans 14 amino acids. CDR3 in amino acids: CASALGGGVYGYTF. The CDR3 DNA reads TGCGCCAGCGCCTTAGGGGGGGGCGTCTATGGCTACACCTTC.

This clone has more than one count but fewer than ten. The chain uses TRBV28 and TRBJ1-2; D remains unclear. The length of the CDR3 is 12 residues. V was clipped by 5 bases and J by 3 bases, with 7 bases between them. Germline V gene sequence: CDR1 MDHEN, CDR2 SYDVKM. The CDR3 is CASSPPDYGYTF. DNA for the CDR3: TGTGCCAGCAGTCCCCCAGACTATGGCTACACCTTC.

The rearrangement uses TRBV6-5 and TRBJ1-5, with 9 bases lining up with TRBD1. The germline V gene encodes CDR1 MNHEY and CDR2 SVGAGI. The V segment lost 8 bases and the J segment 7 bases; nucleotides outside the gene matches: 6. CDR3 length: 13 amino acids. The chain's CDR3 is CASGNRGQQPQHF. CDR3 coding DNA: TGTGCCAGCGGTAACAGGGGGCAACAGCCCCAGCATTTT.

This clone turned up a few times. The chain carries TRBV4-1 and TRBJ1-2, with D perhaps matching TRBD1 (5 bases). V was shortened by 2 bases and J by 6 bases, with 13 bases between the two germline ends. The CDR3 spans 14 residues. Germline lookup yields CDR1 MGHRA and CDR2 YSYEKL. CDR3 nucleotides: TGCGCCAGCAGCCAATCGGGACTGGGTGATGGCTACACCTTC. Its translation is CASSQSGLGDGYTF.

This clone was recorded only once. CDR3 coding DNA: TGCGCCAGCAAGGCCCTAGGACAGGGGGTTTGGGACACTGAAGCTTTCTTT. Encoded protein: CASKALGQGVWDTEAFF. The chain recombines TRBV5-1 with TRBJ1-1; 10 positions match TRBD1. Germline trimming cut 6 bases from V and 3 bases from J; bases unmatched to any gene: 14. The CDR3 has 17 residues. Germline V gene lookup returns CDR1 SGHRS and CDR2 YFSETQ. Looking up the rest from reference TRBV5-1 and TRBJ1-1 gives the full variable domain: KAGVTQTPRYLIKTRGQQVTLSCSPISGHRSVSWYQQTPGQGLQFLFEYFSETQRNKGNFPGRFSGRQFSNSRSEMNVSTLELGDSALYLCASKALGQGVWDTEAFFGQGTRLTVV.